Below are 32 T cell receptor beta chains sequenced from a single sample in a study of blood T cell repertoires in COVID-19. Data came from immunoSEQ multiplex PCR; TCRdb stores just in-frame clones and leaves some out. The sample includes about 310,000 clones, nearly 90% of them seen just once. Material: peripheral blood. The receptors shown here come from a woman between 35 and 50 years old with COVID-19, enrolled during active disease.

The chain has TRBV13 and TRBJ2-3; D ambiguous. Deletions cut 8 bases from V and 0 bases from J, with 9 bases between. CDR1 and CDR2 from the germline V gene are PRHDT and FYEKMQ (reference sequence). CDR3 size: 13 residues. Written as DNA, the CDR3 is TGTGCCAGCGGCCGGAGCAGCACAGATACGCAGTATTTT. As protein: CASGRSSTDTQYF.

This chain connects TRBV19 to TRBJ1-1; 7 bases match TRBD1. Germline V gene data show CDR1 as LNHDA and CDR2 as SQIVND (reference sequence). Trimming took 5 bases from V and 4 from J; bases not matched to a gene: 10. The CDR3 is 15 amino acids. CDR3 in amino acids: CASSLRAQGGTEAFF. In nucleotides, the CDR3 is TGTGCCAGTAGTCTCCGGGCTCAGGGGGGCACTGAAGCTTTCTTT.

For this clone: Other DNA sequences in the same sample also yield this CDR3. The chain couples TRBV7-2 to TRBJ1-1; D is unresolved. This CDR3 contains 13 residues. V was pared by 2 bases and J by 0 bases, with 4 bases between. Germline-derived CDR1 and CDR2 are SGHTA and FQGNSA. The CDR3 here is CASSLTVNTEAFF. CDR3 nucleotide sequence: TGTGCCAGCAGCTTAACGGTGAACACTGAAGCTTTCTTT.

This sequence joins TRBV28 and TRBJ2-1; maybe TRBD2 (6 bases). This CDR3 spans 16 amino acids. V gave up 3 bases and J gave up 6 bases, with 18 bases separating them. Looked up from germline, CDR1 is MDHEN and CDR2 is SYDVKM. DNA of the CDR3: TGTGCCAGCAGTTTTCCCCGCCCCCCGACTAGCAATGAGCAGTTCTTC. Its translation is CASSFPRPPTSNEQFF. Full variable domain (missing parts from reference TRBV28 and TRBJ2-1): DVKVTQSSRYLVKRTGEKVFLECVQDMDHENMFWYRQDPGLGLRLIYFSYDVKMKEKGDIPEGYSVSREKKERFSLILESASTNQTSMYLCASSFPRPPTSNEQFFGPGTRLTVL.

V is TRBV20-1 and J is TRBJ2-7; the D gene is possibly TRBD1 (6 bases). Germline V lookup: CDR1 DFQATT, CDR2 SNEGSKA (reference sequence). CDR3 size: 11 residues. Trimming removed 6 bases at V and 6 bases at J, with 12 bases between. DNA of the CDR3: TGCAGTGCAAACACAGGGCCCGAGCAGTACTTC. Its translation is CSANTGPEQYF.

The chain has TRBV3-1 (or the pseudogene TRBV3-2) and TRBJ2-1, with a possible D match to TRBD2 (5 bases). Trimming removed 5 bases at V and 0 bases at J, with 5 bases between. CDR1 is LGHDT and CDR2 is YNNKEL in the germline V gene (reference sequence). This CDR3 is built from 13 residues. The CDR3 nucleotides read TGTGCCAGCAGCGGGAGCTCCTACAATGAGCAGTTCTTC. Its translation: CASSGSSYNEQFF.

V and J are TRBV7-2 and TRBJ1-1, with D possibly matching TRBD1 (6 bases). Germline values: CDR1 SGHTA, CDR2 FQGNSA. CDR3 size: 14 residues. The V end was cut by 2 bases, the J end by 3 bases, with 10 bases between. Here the CDR3 DNA reads TGTGCCAGCAGCTTACCTGGACAGCACACTGAAGCTTTCTTT. Translated: CASSLPGQHTEAFF. Supplemented by reference TRBV7-2 and TRBJ1-1, the full variable domain reads GAGVSQSPSNKVTEKGKDVELRCDPISGHTALYWYRQSLGQGLEFLIYFQGNSAPDKSGLPSDRFSAERTGGSVSTLTIQRTQQEDSAVYLCASSLPGQHTEAFFGQGTRLTVV.

The genes are TRBV6-2 or TRBV6-3 and TRBJ2-3; TRBD2 matches at 7 bases. Losses at the gene ends were 2 bases for V and 4 bases for J; bases not matched to a gene: 9. The CDR3 runs 16 residues. Germline assignment: CDR1 MNHEY and CDR2 SVGEGT. The CDR3 DNA is TGTGCCAGCAGTTACATACCGGGGAGGGTTGCAGATACGCAGTATTTT. Translation: CASSYIPGRVADTQYF.

The genes are TRBV6-6 and TRBJ2-7; maybe TRBD1 (6 bases). Per germline, CDR1 MNHNY and CDR2 SVGAGI (reference sequence). This CDR3 region has 15 residues. The V end was cut by 5 bases, the J end by 2 bases, with 16 bases between. The CDR3 loop reads CASSHRRQGPYEQYF. The CDR3 bases are TGTGCCAGCAGTCATCGGAGGCAGGGGCCCTACGAGCAGTACTTC.

The chain is built from TRBV28 and TRBJ1-5; 7 bases agree with TRBD1. This CDR3 spans 15 amino acids. CDR1 MDHEN and CDR2 SYDVKM come from the germline V gene. J lost 2 bases, V lost 3 bases, and 4 bases had no gene match. This CDR3 is CASSFLTGGNQPQHF. DNA for the CDR3: TGTGCCAGCAGTTTCCTCACAGGGGGCAATCAGCCCCAGCATTTT.

The chain uses TRBV2 and TRBJ2-1; 16 positions match TRBD2. CDR1 is SNHLY, CDR2 FYNNEI, per germline. Trimming cost V 6 bases and J 0 bases; bases outside gene matches: 8. This CDR3 comprises 19 residues. As DNA, the CDR3 is TGTGCCAGCAGCAGCCCGGGACTAGCGGGGGGGAGCTCCTACAATGAGCAGTTCTTC. Its protein is CASSSPGLAGGSSYNEQFF.

The rearrangement uses TRBV28 and TRBJ2-7; a weak D match, TRBD1 (6 bases). V lost 7 bases, J lost 2 bases, and 15 bases lay in between. Germline V gives CDR1 MDHEN, CDR2 SYDVKM. The CDR3 contains 14 residues. The CDR3 region is CASKRSGTTYEQYF. CDR3 coding DNA: TGTGCCAGCAAGCGTTCCGGGACAACCTACGAGCAGTACTTC.

This clone was recorded once. The chain recombines TRBV29-1 with TRBJ2-3; 11 nucleotides align to TRBD2. The CDR3 totals 15 residues. The J segment lost 3 bases and the V segment lost 0 bases, leaving 2 bases of the junction unmatched. The germline V gene has CDR1 SQVTM and CDR2 ANQGSEA. DNA of the CDR3: TGCAGCGTTGAAGACTCTAGCGGGAGGACAGATACGCAGTATTTT. Its translation: CSVEDSSGRTDTQYF.

V usage is TRBV7-2 and J usage is TRBJ2-2; 15 positions agree with TRBD2. CDR3 size: 19 residues. CDR1 SGHTA and CDR2 FQGNSA come from the germline V gene. The V and J ends lost 2 bases and 3 bases, in that order; junction bases with no gene match: 7. CDR3 nucleotide sequence: TGTGCCAGCAGCTTACGAAGGAGGACTAGCGGGAGGGACACCGGGGAGCTGTTTTTT. Its protein is CASSLRRRTSGRDTGELFF.

This chain uses TRBV7-9 with TRBJ2-7; 9 positions match TRBD2. V shed 8 bases and J 5 bases; nucleotides not matched to a gene: 16. Per germline, CDR1 SEHNR and CDR2 FQNEAQ (reference sequence). This CDR3 has 16 amino acids. CDR3 nucleotides: TGTGCCAGCTCCCCCCCGGCGGGGGGGGCACGCGACGAGCAGTACTTC. Translated: CASSPPAGGARDEQYF.

This chain links TRBV7-9 with TRBJ2-2, with a weak D call TRBD1 (6 bases). The CDR3 extends over 15 amino acids. Per the germline V gene, CDR1 is SEHNR and CDR2 is FQNEAQ (reference sequence). V lost 3 bases to trimming and J lost 5 bases, with 13 bases between them. The CDR3 reads CASSFLQGHTGELFF. The CDR3, as DNA: TGTGCCAGCAGCTTCCTACAGGGACATACCGGGGAGCTGTTTTTT.

This chain links TRBV6-2 or TRBV6-3 with TRBJ2-3; a possible D gene is TRBD2 (6 bases). The germline V and J ends were trimmed by 6 bases and 9 bases, with 16 bases remaining between them. Per the germline V gene, CDR1 is MNHEY and CDR2 is SVGEGT. This CDR3 is built from 13 residues. CDR3 region: CASSPPEGVTQYF. CDR3 nucleotide sequence: TGTGCCAGCAGCCCTCCGGAGGGAGTGACGCAGTATTTT.

The rearrangement joins TRBV19 to TRBJ1-5; D possibly corresponds to TRBD1 (6 bases). Trimming removed 4 bases from V and 5 bases from J, with 12 bases in between. This CDR3 has 14 residues. Germline V lookup: CDR1 LNHDA, CDR2 SQIVND (reference sequence). CDR3 nucleotide sequence: TGTGCCAGTAGTACGCGGGCAGGGGATCAGCCCCAGCATTTT. Its translation: CASSTRAGDQPQHF.

The J gene is TRBJ2-1, the V gene TRBV20-1; a possible D gene is TRBD2 (6 bases). The V end was cut by 5 bases, the J end by 9 bases, with 11 bases between. This CDR3 has 11 amino acids. Germline V gene sequence: CDR1 DFQATT, CDR2 SNEGSKA (reference sequence). CDR3 nucleotides: TGCAGTGCTCCTTTCGGGGGTGAGCAGTTCTTC. Amino acids: CSAPFGGEQFF.

The chain has TRBV7-2 and TRBJ2-1; possibly TRBD1 for D (6 bases). V was shortened by 5 bases and J by 7 bases, with 12 bases between the two germline ends. The V gene's germline CDR1 is SGHTA and CDR2 FQGNSA. The CDR3 consists of 13 residues. The CDR3 protein is CASSEQGRNEQFF. The CDR3 DNA reads as TGTGCCAGCAGCGAACAGGGTAGGAATGAGCAGTTCTTC.

The V call is TRBV6-2 or TRBV6-3, the J call TRBJ1-1; a weak D match, TRBD1 (6 bases). V shed 4 bases and J shed 10 bases, with 13 bases lying between them. CDR3 length: 12 amino acids. The germline gives CDR1 MNHEY, CDR2 SVGEGT. The CDR3 sequence is CASSSDSRRAFF. The CDR3 DNA sequence: TGTGCCAGCAGTTCGGACAGTAGGAGAGCTTTCTTT.

As regards this clone: A junction boundary mismatches the germline segment, possibly from a read error. The rearrangement joins TRBV7-7 to TRBJ2-5, with D tentatively TRBD2 (5 bases). The CDR3 consists of 15 residues. In germline, CDR1 is SSHAT, CDR2 FNYEAQ (reference sequence). In nucleotides, the CDR3 is TGTGCTAGCAGCTTAGTTGGAGGTTACCAAGAGACCCAGTACTTC. It is translated as CASSLVGGYQETQYF.

The CDR3 protein is CASSFRPDRSYEQYF. The CDR3 DNA is TGTGCCAGCAGCTTTCGTCCCGACAGGTCCTACGAGCAGTACTTC. This chain links TRBV11-2 with TRBJ2-7, with a possible D match to TRBD1 (6 bases). Per the germline V gene, CDR1 is SGHAT and CDR2 is FQNNGV. V dropped 3 bases and J dropped 1 base, with 13 bases sitting between them. The length of the CDR3 is 15 residues. Complete variable domain (other parts from reference TRBV11-2 and TRBJ2-7): EAGVAQSPRYKIIEKRQSVAFWCNPISGHATLYWYQQILGQGPKLLIQFQNNGVVDDSQLPKDRFSAERLKGVDSTLKIQPAKLEDSAVYLCASSFRPDRSYEQYFGPGTRLTVT.

The chain couples TRBV28 to TRBJ1-5; D gene uncertain. With 3 bases removed from V and 0 bases from J, the gap between germline ends came to 3 bases. The CDR3 extends over 13 amino acids. The germline CDR1 and CDR2 sequences are MDHEN and SYDVKM. The CDR3 nucleotides are TGTGCCAGCAGTTTTAATAGCAATCAGCCCCAGCATTTT. This encodes CASSFNSNQPQHF.

The chain recombines TRBV9 with TRBJ1-2; D perhaps matches TRBD1 (5 bases). Trimming removed 2 bases from V and 8 bases from J, with 16 bases in between. The germline V gene has CDR1 SGDLS and CDR2 YYNGEE. The CDR3 runs to 14 residues. CDR3 sequence: CASSVDSGRGGYTF. CDR3 nucleotides: TGTGCCAGCAGCGTCGACTCAGGGAGGGGAGGCTACACCTTC.

The J gene is TRBJ2-5, the V gene TRBV19, with D possibly being TRBD1 (5 bases). Germline CDR1 reads LNHDA; CDR2 reads SQIVND (reference sequence). The CDR3 has 18 residues. Trimming stripped 0 bases from V and 4 bases from J, with 21 bases between. The CDR3 reads CASSIDWGRGPPGETQYF. In DNA, the CDR3 is TGTGCCAGTAGTATAGATTGGGGCCGTGGGCCGCCTGGAGAGACCCAGTACTTC. Variable domain in full (rest from reference TRBV19 and TRBJ2-5): DGGITQSPKYLFRKEGQNVTLSCEQNLNHDAMYWYRQDPGQGLRLIYYSQIVNDFQKGDIAEGYSVSREKKESFPLTVTSAQKNPTAFYLCASSIDWGRGPPGETQYFGPGTRLLVL.

J is TRBJ1-5 and V is TRBV5-5; D is unclear. The CDR3 extends over 15 amino acids. Germline V gene lookup returns CDR1 SGHKS and CDR2 YYEKEE (reference sequence). V lost 4 bases, J lost 0 bases, and 11 bases lay in between. The CDR3 is CASSLTLYSNQPQHF. The DNA for the CDR3 is TGTGCCAGCAGCCTAACCCTGTATAGCAATCAGCCCCAGCATTTT. Full variable domain (rest looked up from reference TRBV5-5 and TRBJ1-5): DAGVTQSPTHLIKTRGQQVTLRCSPISGHKSVSWYQQVLGQGPQFIFQYYEKEERGRGNFPDRFSARQFPNYSSELNVNALLLGDSALYLCASSLTLYSNQPQHFGDGTRLSIL.

The V gene is TRBV5-4, the J gene TRBJ2-5, with D tentatively TRBD1 (5 bases). There are 16 residues in the CDR3. The V gene's germline CDR1 is SGHNT and CDR2 YYREEE (reference sequence). Trimming stripped 2 bases from V and 1 base from J, with 15 bases between. The CDR3 DNA sequence: TGTGCCAGCAGCTTTACCTCTGGGGCCCTCCAAGAGACCCAGTACTTC. Translation gives CASSFTSGALQETQYF.

This clone has only one observation. The gene calls are TRBV7-6 and TRBJ1-3; D call uncertain. The V and J ends lost 5 bases and 11 bases respectively, with 19 bases between them. The CDR3 sequence is 14 residues long. CDR1 SGHVS and CDR2 FNYEAQ come from the germline V gene. In DNA, the CDR3 is TGTGCCAGCAGCCCATCCGGGAGGGCCCCCGCCATATATTTT. It specifies CASSPSGRAPAIYF.

The chain uses TRBV29-1 and TRBJ1-3, with unresolved D. Trimming stripped 1 base from V and 4 bases from J, with 8 bases between. The germline gives CDR1 SQVTM, CDR2 ANQGSEA. CDR3 length: 13 residues. CDR3 protein: CSVEVRGGNTIYF. The CDR3 bases are TGCAGCGTTGAAGTAAGAGGGGGAAACACCATATATTTT.

This clone was observed once. The V gene is TRBV27, the J gene TRBJ2-7; 7 nucleotides match TRBD1. V shed 3 bases, J shed 6 bases, and the junction held 8 bases outside the gene matches. This CDR3 has 14 amino acids. The germline CDR1 and CDR2 sequences are MNHEY and SMNVEV (reference sequence). The CDR3 protein is CASSFDRVLREQYF. CDR3 DNA sequence: TGTGCCAGCAGTTTTGACAGGGTTTTGCGCGAGCAGTACTTC.

The CDR3 sequence is CASSLGLGQYF. The CDR3 bases are TGTGCCAGCAGCCTGGGACTAGGGCAGTACTTC. V gene TRBV3-1 (or the pseudogene TRBV3-2) combines with J gene TRBJ2-7, with 8 bases that match TRBD2. With V trimmed by 4 bases and J by 9 bases, 2 bases remained unmatched. CDR3 length equals 11 residues. The germline CDR1 and CDR2 sequences are LGHDT and YNNKEL (reference sequence).